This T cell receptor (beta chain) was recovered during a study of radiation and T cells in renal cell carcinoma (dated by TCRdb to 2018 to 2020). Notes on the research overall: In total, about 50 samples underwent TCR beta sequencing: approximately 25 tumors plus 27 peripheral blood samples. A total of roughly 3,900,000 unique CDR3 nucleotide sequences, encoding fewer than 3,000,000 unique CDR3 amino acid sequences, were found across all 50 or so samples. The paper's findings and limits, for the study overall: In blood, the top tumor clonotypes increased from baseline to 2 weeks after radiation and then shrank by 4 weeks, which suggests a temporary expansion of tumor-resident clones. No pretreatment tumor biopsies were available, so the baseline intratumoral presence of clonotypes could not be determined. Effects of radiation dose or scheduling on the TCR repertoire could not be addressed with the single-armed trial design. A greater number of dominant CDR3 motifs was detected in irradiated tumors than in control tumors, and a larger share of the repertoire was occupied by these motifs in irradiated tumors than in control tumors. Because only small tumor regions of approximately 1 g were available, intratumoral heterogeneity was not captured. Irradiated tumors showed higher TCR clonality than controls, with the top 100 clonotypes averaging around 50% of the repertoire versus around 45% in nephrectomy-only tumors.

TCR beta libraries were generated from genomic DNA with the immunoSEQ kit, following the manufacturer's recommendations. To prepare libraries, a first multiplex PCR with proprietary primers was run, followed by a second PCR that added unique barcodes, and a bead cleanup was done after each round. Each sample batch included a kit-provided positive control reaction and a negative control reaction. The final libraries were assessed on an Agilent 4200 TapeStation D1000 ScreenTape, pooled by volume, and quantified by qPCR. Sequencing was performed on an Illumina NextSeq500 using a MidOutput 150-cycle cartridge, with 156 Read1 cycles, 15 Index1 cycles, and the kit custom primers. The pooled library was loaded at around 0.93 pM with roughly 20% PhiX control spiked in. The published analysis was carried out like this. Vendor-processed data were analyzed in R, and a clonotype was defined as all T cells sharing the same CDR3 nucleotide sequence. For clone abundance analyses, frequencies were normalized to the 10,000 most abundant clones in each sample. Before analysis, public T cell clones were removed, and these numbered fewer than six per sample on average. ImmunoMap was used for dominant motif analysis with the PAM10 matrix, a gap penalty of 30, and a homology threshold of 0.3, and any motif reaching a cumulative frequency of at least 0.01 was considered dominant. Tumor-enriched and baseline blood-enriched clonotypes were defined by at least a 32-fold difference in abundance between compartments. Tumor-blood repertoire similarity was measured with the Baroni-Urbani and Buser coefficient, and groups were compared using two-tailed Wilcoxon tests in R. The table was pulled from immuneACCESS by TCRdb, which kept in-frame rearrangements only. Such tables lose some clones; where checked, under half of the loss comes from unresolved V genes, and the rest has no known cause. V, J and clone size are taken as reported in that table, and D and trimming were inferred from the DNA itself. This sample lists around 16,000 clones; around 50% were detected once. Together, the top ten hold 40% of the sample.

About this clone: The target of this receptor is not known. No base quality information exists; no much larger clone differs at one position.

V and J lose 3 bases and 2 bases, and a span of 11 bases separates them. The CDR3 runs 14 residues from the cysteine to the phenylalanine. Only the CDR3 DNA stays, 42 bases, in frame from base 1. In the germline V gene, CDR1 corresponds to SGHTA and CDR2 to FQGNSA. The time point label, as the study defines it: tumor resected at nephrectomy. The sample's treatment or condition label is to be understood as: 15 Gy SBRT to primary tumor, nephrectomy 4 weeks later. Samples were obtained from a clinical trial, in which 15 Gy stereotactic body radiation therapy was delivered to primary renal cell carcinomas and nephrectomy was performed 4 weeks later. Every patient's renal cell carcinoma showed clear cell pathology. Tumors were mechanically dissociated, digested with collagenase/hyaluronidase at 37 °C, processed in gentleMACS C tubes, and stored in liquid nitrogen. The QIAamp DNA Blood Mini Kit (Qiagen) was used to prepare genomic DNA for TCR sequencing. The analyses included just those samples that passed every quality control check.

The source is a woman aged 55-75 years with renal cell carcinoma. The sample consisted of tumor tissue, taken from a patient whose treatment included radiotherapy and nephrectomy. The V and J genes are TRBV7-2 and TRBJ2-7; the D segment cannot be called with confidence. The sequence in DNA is TGTGCCAGCAGCTTGGCGGTAGAGCCCTACGAGCAGTACTTC. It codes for CASSLAVEPYEQYF.